What follows are 20 T cell receptor beta chains derived from one specimen sequenced in a study of T cells of healthy individuals. TCRdb called the 5' RACE reads again in MiXCR, with one record for every CDR3 protein. The sample contains more than 60,000 distinct CDR3 sequences, around 15% of which appear only once. The receptors derive from a human donor in good health.

This clonotype was detected many times. The chain is built from TRBV9 and TRBJ2-1; D is unresolved. V was pared by 3 bases and J by 0 bases, with 7 bases between. Germline CDR1 and CDR2: SGDLS and YYNGEE. This CDR3 is 14 amino acids long. The CDR3 DNA reads TGTGCCAGCAGCGGTTGGGGCTCCTACAATGAGCAGTTCTTC. This codes for CASSGWGSYNEQFF.

The chain carries TRBV4-1 and TRBJ2-7; 10 bases fit TRBD2. The CDR3 consists of 16 residues. The germline V gene encodes CDR1 MGHRA and CDR2 YSYEKL. Germline trimming cut 4 bases from V and 0 bases from J; bases unmatched to any gene: 6. CDR3 DNA sequence: TGCGCCAGCAGCCCAGAGGGACTAGCGACCTCCTACGAGCAGTACTTC. This sequence encodes CASSPEGLATSYEQYF.

In its sample, this clonotype was seen many times. The chain is built from TRBV6-4 and TRBJ2-3, with 11 bases that match TRBD2. The CDR3 sequence is 16 residues long. V shed 5 bases, J shed 1 base, and the junction held 5 bases outside the gene matches. From germline, CDR1 is MRHNA and CDR2 SNTAGT. CDR3 sequence reads: CASSPATSGGTDTQYF. In DNA form, the CDR3 reads TGTGCCAGCAGTCCCGCGACTAGCGGGGGCACAGATACGCAGTATTTT.

This clonotype was found many times. The chain combines TRBV7-9 with TRBJ1-6; TRBD1 might be the D (6 bases). This CDR3 has 14 residues. V shed 5 bases and J shed 7 bases, with 12 bases lying between them. CDR1 and CDR2 from the germline V gene are SEHNR and FQNEAQ (reference sequence). CDR3 DNA sequence: TGTGCCAGCAGCCCCAGTACAGGGAATTCACCCCTCCACTTT. It codes for CASSPSTGNSPLHF.

This clonotype was seen ten or more times. The chain recombines TRBV4-1 with TRBJ1-2; 11 nucleotides match TRBD1. This CDR3 has 15 amino acids. With 3 bases clipped from V and 3 bases from J, the junction kept 3 bases outside the gene matches. Looked up from germline, CDR1 is MGHRA and CDR2 is YSYEKL. The CDR3 loop reads CASSQGQGGYYGYTF. For the CDR3, the DNA is TGCGCCAGCAGCCAGGGACAGGGGGGCTACTATGGCTACACCTTC.

The rearrangement links TRBV7-6 to TRBJ2-1, with a possible D match to TRBD1 (5 bases). The germline gives CDR1 SGHVS, CDR2 FNYEAQ. The CDR3 extends over 14 amino acids. The germline V and J ends were trimmed by 1 base and 8 bases, with 12 bases remaining between them. The CDR3 DNA is TGTGCCAGCAGCTTAGAAGACAGCGTCTATGAGCAGTTCTTC. Amino acid sequence: CASSLEDSVYEQFF.

V is TRBV24-1 and J is TRBJ1-1; 11 nucleotides agree with TRBD1. Germline CDR1 and CDR2: KGHDR and SFDVKD. CDR3 length: 14 amino acids. J gave up 4 bases and V 8 bases, and 5 bases lay outside the gene matches. CDR3: CATKGDRGCTEAFF. The CDR3 nucleotides read TGTGCCACCAAGGGGGACAGGGGGTGCACTGAAGCTTTCTTT.

This clonotype was seen more than once but under ten times. This rearrangement joins TRBV6-5 to TRBJ1-1, with a tentative D call TRBD1 (5 bases). The V gene's germline CDR1 is MNHEY and CDR2 SVGAGI. Between the trimmed V and J ends, which lost 7 bases and 11 bases, there was a span of 14 bases. The CDR3 consists of 11 residues. The CDR3 sequence is CASTGVGGAFF. CDR3 bases: TGTGCCAGCACGGGGGTAGGCGGTGCTTTCTTT.

This clonotype was observed a few times. This sequence joins TRBV20-1 and TRBJ2-7, with D perhaps being TRBD1 or TRBD2 (5 bases each). The germline CDR1 and CDR2 sequences are DFQATT and SNEGSKA (reference sequence). Deletions cut 1 base from V and 3 bases from J, with 13 bases between. The CDR3 loop spans 14 amino acids. CDR3 loop: CSARVMGRSYEQYF. The CDR3 bases are TGCAGTGCTAGAGTAATGGGACGCAGCTACGAGCAGTACTTC.

Comments on this clonotype: A much larger clonotype is one base distant, so this may be a read error. J is TRBJ2-1 and V is TRBV20-1; D unclear. V gave up 1 base and J gave up 8 bases, with 15 bases separating them. Germline V CDR1 and CDR2: DFQATT, SNEGSKA (reference sequence). There are 14 residues in the CDR3. The CDR3 here is CSARATLPWDEQFF. The CDR3 coding sequence is TGCAGTGCTAGAGCCACCCTTCCCTGGGATGAGCAGTTCTTC.

The J gene is TRBJ2-7, the V gene TRBV20-1, with 9 positions matching TRBD2. Germline V gene sequence: CDR1 DFQATT, CDR2 SNEGSKA (reference sequence). Trimming removed 7 bases from V and 6 bases from J; junction bases left unmatched: 13. The CDR3 has 14 residues. The CDR3 sequence: CSVKMSGRTREQYF. The CDR3 DNA reads as TGCAGTGTTAAGATGAGCGGGAGGACCCGCGAGCAGTACTTC.

This clonotype was seen a handful of times. The chain is built from TRBV7-2 and TRBJ2-5, with D possibly being TRBD1 (6 bases). Germline CDR1 is SGHTA and CDR2 is FQGNSA. Trimming cost V 5 bases and J 3 bases, with 16 bases left between them. The CDR3 spans 15 residues. The CDR3 sequence is CASSVGGQIKETQYF. CDR3 nucleotides: TGTGCCAGCAGCGTAGGAGGACAGATAAAAGAGACCCAGTACTTC. The whole variable domain, remainder taken from reference TRBV7-2 and TRBJ2-5, is GAGVSQSPSNKVTEKGKDVELRCDPISGHTALYWYRQSLGQGLEFLIYFQGNSAPDKSGLPSDRFSAERTGGSVSTLTIQRTQQEDSAVYLCASSVGGQIKETQYFGPGTRLLVL.

This clonotype was found many times. This CDR3 is CASSQPGRLEKLFF. The CDR3 bases are TGCGCCAGCAGCCAGCCAGGGAGACTTGAAAAACTGTTTTTT. The chain carries TRBV4-1 and TRBJ1-4; D is perhaps TRBD1 (5 bases). Germline V CDR1 and CDR2: MGHRA, YSYEKL. Trimming removed 3 bases from V and 7 bases from J, with 12 bases in between. The CDR3 consists of 14 residues.

The gene calls are TRBV7-9 and TRBJ1-6; D unresolved. Germline V gives CDR1 SEHNR, CDR2 FQNEAQ (reference sequence). Trimming shortened V by 5 bases and J by 11 bases, and 19 bases separated the two germline ends. The CDR3 sequence is 15 residues long. CDR3 in DNA: TGTGCCAGCAGCGCACGGACGGGCCCTTATCCACCCCTCCACTTT. Protein: CASSARTGPYPPLHF.

This clonotype was seen more than once but under ten times. The chain recombines TRBV4-1 with TRBJ1-1; TRBD1 matches at 8 bases. The V and J ends lost 4 bases and 10 bases, in that order; junction bases with no gene match: 8. The CDR3 loop spans 13 amino acids. Looked up from germline, CDR1 is MGHRA and CDR2 is YSYEKL. The CDR3 loop is CASSLLITGGAFF. The CDR3, as DNA: TGCGCCAGCAGCCTACTCATTACAGGGGGAGCTTTCTTT.

This chain joins TRBV2 and TRBJ2-6; no definite D call. The CDR3 length is 15 residues. Per the germline V gene, CDR1 is SNHLY and CDR2 is FYNNEI. The V end was cut by 1 base, the J end by 2 bases, with 6 bases between. In DNA, the CDR3 is TGTGCCAGCAGTGAAGGTAACGCTGGGGCCAACGTCCTGACTTTC. This sequence encodes CASSEGNAGANVLTF.

This clonotype appeared a few times. This chain uses TRBV27 with TRBJ2-1, with D possibly being TRBD2 (6 bases). CDR3 length: 17 residues. CDR1 is MNHEY, CDR2 SMNVEV, per germline (reference sequence). Trimming took off 7 bases at V and 6 bases at J, with 25 bases between the two ends. The CDR3, as DNA: TGTGCCAGCACCACACTGCCAGTGGCGGGATTTGGCAATGAGCAGTTCTTC. The encoded protein is CASTTLPVAGFGNEQFF.

The chain joins TRBV10-2 to TRBJ1-1; 10 bases fit TRBD1. Per the germline V gene, CDR1 is WSHSY and CDR2 is SAAADI. This CDR3 has 15 residues. With 2 bases clipped from V and 4 bases from J, the junction kept 4 bases outside the gene matches. As DNA, the CDR3 is TGCGCCAGCAGTGAGGGGACAGGGGTGTCCACTGAAGCTTTCTTT. It specifies CASSEGTGVSTEAFF.

The V call is TRBV4-1, the J call TRBJ1-5, with TRBD1 matching 7 bases. Germline CDR1 is MGHRA and CDR2 is YSYEKL. The CDR3 runs 18 residues. Trimming took 0 bases from V and 5 from J; bases not matched to a gene: 13. The CDR3 sequence is CASSQDKWKGQIHQPQHF. CDR3 sequence (DNA): TGCGCCAGCAGCCAAGATAAATGGAAGGGACAGATCCATCAGCCCCAGCATTTT.

In this sample, this clonotype turned up many times. V is TRBV20-1 and J is TRBJ2-1, with 15 bases identical to TRBD2. The CDR3 is 15 amino acids. Germline V gives CDR1 DFQATT, CDR2 SNEGSKA (reference sequence). V dropped 2 bases and J dropped 9; count of bases not matched to a gene: 5. CDR3 loop: CSARSGTSGGFEQFF. The CDR3 nucleotides are TGCAGTGCTAGATCCGGGACTAGCGGGGGGTTTGAGCAGTTCTTC.